The sequence of this T cell receptor (beta chain) was determined in a study of molecular identifiers for immune sequencing clone quantification. MiXCR was run by TCRdb on the PCR reads, yielding one entry per CDR3 protein. The table has a few hundred thousand distinct CDR3 sequences, 24% seen once; the top ten hold about 0.74%. This clonotype was detected a few times. The sequencing sample was made of naive CD8+ T cells from blood, with Jurkat cell RNA spiked in. This sample's subset: FACS-sorted CD8+CD4-CCR7+CD45RA+ naive T cells. The TCR originated in a human donor in good health. Some libraries in this study had Jurkat cell RNA spiked in.

The CDR3: CASSFGTGLFSPLHF. The DNA for the CDR3 is TGTGCCAGCAGTTTTGGGACAGGGTTGTTTTCACCCCTCCACTTT. This rearrangement joins TRBV12-3 or TRBV12-4 to TRBJ1-6, with TRBD1 identical over 9 bases. This CDR3 contains 15 residues. V lost 3 bases and J lost 9; bases outside the gene matches: 6.